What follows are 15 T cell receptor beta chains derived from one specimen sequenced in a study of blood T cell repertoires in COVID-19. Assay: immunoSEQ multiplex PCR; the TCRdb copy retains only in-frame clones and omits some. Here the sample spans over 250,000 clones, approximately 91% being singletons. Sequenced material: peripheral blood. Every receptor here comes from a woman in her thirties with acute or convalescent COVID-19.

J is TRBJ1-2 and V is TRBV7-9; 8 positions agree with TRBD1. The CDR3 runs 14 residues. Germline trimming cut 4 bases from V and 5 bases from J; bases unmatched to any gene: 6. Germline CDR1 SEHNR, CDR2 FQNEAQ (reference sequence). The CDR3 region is CASSYPDRAYGYTF. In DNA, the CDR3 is TGTGCCAGCAGCTACCCGGACAGGGCGTATGGCTACACCTTC. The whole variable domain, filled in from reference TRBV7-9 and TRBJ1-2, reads DTGVSQNPRHKITKRGQNVTFRCDPISEHNRLYWYRQTLGQGPEFLTYFQNEAQLEKSRLLSDRFSAERPKGSFSTLEIQRTEQGDSAMYLCASSYPDRAYGYTFGSGTRLTVV.

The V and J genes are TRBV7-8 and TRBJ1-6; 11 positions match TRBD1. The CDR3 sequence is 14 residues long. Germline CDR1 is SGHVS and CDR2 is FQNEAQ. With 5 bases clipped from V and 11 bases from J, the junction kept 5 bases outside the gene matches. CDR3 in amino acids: CASSPGTGGAPLHF. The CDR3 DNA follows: TGTGCCAGCAGCCCGGGGACAGGGGGAGCACCCCTCCACTTT.

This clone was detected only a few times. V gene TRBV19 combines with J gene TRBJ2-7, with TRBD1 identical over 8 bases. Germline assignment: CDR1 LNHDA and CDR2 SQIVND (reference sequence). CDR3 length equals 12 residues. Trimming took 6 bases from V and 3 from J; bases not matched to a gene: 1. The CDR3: CASSDRGYEQYF. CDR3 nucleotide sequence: TGTGCCAGTAGCGACAGGGGCTACGAGCAGTACTTC. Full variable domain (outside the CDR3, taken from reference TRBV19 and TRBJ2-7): DGGITQSPKYLFRKEGQNVTLSCEQNLNHDAMYWYRQDPGQGLRLIYYSQIVNDFQKGDIAEGYSVSREKKESFPLTVTSAQKNPTAFYLCASSDRGYEQYFGPGTRLTVT.

CDR3 loop: CASSIILGDFPYEQYF. In DNA form, the CDR3 reads TGTGCCAGTAGTATAATTCTAGGGGATTTCCCCTACGAGCAGTACTTC. The chain combines TRBV19 with TRBJ2-7, with a tentative D call TRBD1 (5 bases). CDR1 LNHDA and CDR2 SQIVND come from the germline V gene (reference sequence). The germline V and J ends were trimmed by 2 bases and 2 bases, with 16 bases remaining between them. This CDR3 spans 16 amino acids.

The CDR3: CASGGGLAGGTDTQYF. The DNA for the CDR3 is TGTGCCAGCGGTGGTGGCCTAGCGGGAGGTACAGATACGCAGTATTTT. The rearrangement uses TRBV7-2 and TRBJ2-3, with 11 bases aligning to TRBD2. This CDR3 has 16 residues. The germline V gene encodes CDR1 SGHTA and CDR2 FQGNSA. J gave up 3 bases and V 8 bases, and 10 bases lay outside the gene matches.

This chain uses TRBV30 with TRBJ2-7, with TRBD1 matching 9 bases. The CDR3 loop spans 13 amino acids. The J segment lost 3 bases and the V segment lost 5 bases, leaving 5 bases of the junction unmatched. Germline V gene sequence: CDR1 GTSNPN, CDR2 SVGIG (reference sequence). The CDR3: CAWARQGVYEQYF. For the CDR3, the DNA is TGTGCCTGGGCCCGACAGGGGGTCTACGAGCAGTACTTC.

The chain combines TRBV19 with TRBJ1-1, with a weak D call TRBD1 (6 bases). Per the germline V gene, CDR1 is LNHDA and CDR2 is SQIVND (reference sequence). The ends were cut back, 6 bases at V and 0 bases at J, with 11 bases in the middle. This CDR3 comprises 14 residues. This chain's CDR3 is CASSQQGLNTEAFF. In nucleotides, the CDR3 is TGTGCCAGTAGCCAACAGGGACTGAACACTGAAGCTTTCTTT.

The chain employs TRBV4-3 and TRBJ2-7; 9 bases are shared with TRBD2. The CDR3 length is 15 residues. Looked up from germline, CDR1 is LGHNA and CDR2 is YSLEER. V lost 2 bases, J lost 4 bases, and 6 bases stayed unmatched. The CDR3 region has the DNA TGCGCCAGCAGCCAAACCAGACTAGCGGATTACGAGCAGTACTTC. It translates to CASSQTRLADYEQYF.

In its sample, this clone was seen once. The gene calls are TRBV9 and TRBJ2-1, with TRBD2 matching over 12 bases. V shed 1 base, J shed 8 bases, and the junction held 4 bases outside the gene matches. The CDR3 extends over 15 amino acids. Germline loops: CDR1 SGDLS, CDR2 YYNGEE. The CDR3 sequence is CASSVLAGGVDEQFF. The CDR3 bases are TGTGCCAGCAGCGTACTAGCGGGAGGGGTCGATGAGCAGTTCTTC.

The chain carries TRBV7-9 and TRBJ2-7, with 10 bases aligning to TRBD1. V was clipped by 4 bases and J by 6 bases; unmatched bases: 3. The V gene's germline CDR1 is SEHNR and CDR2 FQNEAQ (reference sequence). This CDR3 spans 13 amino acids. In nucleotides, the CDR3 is TGTGCCAGCAGCTATCGGACAGGGGGCGAGCAGTACTTC. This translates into CASSYRTGGEQYF.

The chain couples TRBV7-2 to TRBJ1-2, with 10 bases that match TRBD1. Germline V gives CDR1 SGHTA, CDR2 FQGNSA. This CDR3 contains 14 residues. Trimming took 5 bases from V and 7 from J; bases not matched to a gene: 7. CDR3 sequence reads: CASSGDRGLGGYTF. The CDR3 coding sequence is TGTGCCAGCAGCGGCGACAGGGGGCTCGGTGGCTACACCTTC.

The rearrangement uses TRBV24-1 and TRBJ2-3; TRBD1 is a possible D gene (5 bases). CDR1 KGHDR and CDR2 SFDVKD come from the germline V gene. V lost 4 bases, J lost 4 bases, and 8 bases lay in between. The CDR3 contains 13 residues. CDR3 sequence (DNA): TGTGCCACCAGTGACCAGGGTGCAGATACGCAGTATTTT. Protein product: CATSDQGADTQYF.

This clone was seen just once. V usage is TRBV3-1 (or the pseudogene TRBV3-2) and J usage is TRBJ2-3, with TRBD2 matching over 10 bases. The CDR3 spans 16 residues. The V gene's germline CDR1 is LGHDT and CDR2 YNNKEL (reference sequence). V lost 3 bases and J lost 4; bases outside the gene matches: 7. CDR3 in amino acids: CASSQASGRVSDTQYF. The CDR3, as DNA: TGTGCCAGCAGCCAGGCTAGCGGGAGAGTTTCAGATACGCAGTATTTT.

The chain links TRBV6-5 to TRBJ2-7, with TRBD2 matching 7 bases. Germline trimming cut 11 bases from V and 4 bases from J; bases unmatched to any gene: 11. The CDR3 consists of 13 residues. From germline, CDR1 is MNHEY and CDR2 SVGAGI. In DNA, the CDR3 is TGTGCCGCGAGCGGAATGGGGGGGTACGAGCAGTACTTC. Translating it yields CAASGMGGYEQYF.

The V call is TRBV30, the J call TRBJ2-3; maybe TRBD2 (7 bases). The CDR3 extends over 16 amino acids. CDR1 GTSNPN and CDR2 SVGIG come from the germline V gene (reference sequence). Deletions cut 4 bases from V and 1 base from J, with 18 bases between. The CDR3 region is CAWTKGGHFGTDTQYF. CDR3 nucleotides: TGTGCCTGGACCAAGGGGGGGCACTTCGGCACAGATACGCAGTATTTT.